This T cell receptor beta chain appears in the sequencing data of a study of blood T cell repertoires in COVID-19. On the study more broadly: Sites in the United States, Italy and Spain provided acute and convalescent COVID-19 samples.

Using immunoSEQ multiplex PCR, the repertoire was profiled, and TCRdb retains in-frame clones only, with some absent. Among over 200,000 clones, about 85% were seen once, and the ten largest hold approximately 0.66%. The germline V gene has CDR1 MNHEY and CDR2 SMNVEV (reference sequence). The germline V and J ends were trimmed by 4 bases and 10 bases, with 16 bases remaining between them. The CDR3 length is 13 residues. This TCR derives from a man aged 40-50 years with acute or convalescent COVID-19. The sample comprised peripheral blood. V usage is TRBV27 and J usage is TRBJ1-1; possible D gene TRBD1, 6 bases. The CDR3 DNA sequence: TGTGCCAGCAGTTCCAACAGGGTCAGGGGAGCTTTCTTT. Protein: CASSSNRVRGAFF.